The 20 T cell receptor beta chains reported below all come from one sample, sequenced in a study of circulating tumor DNA in untreated peripheral T-cell lymphoma. The data were produced by immunoSEQ multiplex PCR, yet TCRdb's version contains in-frame clones alone and is incomplete. The table has 5,000 to 7,500 clones, roughly 77% seen once; the top ten hold roughly 28%. Source material: tumor tissue. The origin of the receptors is a human donor with peripheral T-cell lymphoma.

This clone is medium-sized. The chain carries TRBV2 and TRBJ2-6, with D tentatively TRBD1 (5 bases). Trimming took 6 bases from V and 0 from J, leaving 9 bases between them. The germline CDR1 and CDR2 sequences are SNHLY and FYNNEI. The CDR3 has 15 residues. CDR3 coding DNA: TGTGCCAGCAGGGACACCAGCTCTGGGGCCAACGTCCTGACTTTC. It encodes CASRDTSSGANVLTF.

CDR3 protein: CASLGLYSNQPQHF. The CDR3 DNA is TGTGCCAGCCTTGGACTCTATAGCAATCAGCCCCAGCATTTT. The V call is TRBV28, the J call TRBJ1-5, with unresolved D. With 8 bases removed from V and 0 bases from J, the gap between germline ends came to 11 bases. The CDR3 is 14 residues long. The germline V gene has CDR1 MDHEN and CDR2 SYDVKM.

V and J are TRBV14 and TRBJ1-2, with TRBD1 matching over 7 bases. The germline V gene encodes CDR1 SGHDN and CDR2 FVKESK. V lost 6 bases and J lost 4; bases outside the gene matches: 8. The CDR3 extends over 14 amino acids. CDR3 sequence reads: CASSRGQTFYGYTF. The CDR3 coding sequence is TGTGCCAGCAGTCGGGGACAGACGTTCTATGGCTACACCTTC.

The chain carries TRBV6-8 and TRBJ2-3; perhaps TRBD1 as D (5 bases). This CDR3 spans 14 amino acids. Trimming took off 5 bases at V and 2 bases at J, with 11 bases between the two ends. CDR1 is MNHGY, CDR2 SAAAGT, per germline. The CDR3 DNA is TGTGCCAGCAGTGACAGCCCTATCACAGATACGCAGTATTTT. Protein: CASSDSPITDTQYF.

The chain combines TRBV18 with TRBJ1-6; D is unclear. Germline V gives CDR1 KGHSH, CDR2 LQKENI. The CDR3 covers 16 residues. Trimming left V 3 bases short and J 5 bases short, with 14 bases between. The CDR3 sequence: CASSPRPSVDNSPLHF. CDR3 nucleotides: TGTGCCAGCTCACCTCGCCCATCGGTGGATAATTCACCCCTCCACTTT.

The DNA for the CDR3 is TGTGCCAGCAACTTCCAGTATAATTCACCCCTCCACTTT. It codes for CASNFQYNSPLHF. The rearrangement uses TRBV6-8 and TRBJ1-6; D gene ambiguous. The CDR3 has 13 residues. From germline, CDR1 is MNHGY and CDR2 SAAAGT. The germline V and J ends were trimmed by 7 bases and 4 bases, with 8 bases remaining between them.

CDR3 coding DNA: TGTGCCAGCAGTCCCCTAGGACAGGGAGGCACCGGGGAGCTGTTTTTT. Translating gives CASSPLGQGGTGELFF. The chain is built from TRBV28 and TRBJ2-2; the match to TRBD1 covers 8 bases. The CDR3 sequence is 16 residues long. With V trimmed by 5 bases and J by 4 bases, 9 bases remained unmatched. Germline V gene data show CDR1 as MDHEN and CDR2 as SYDVKM.

This clone was seen once. The chain links TRBV25-1 to TRBJ1-5, with D hard to call. V lost 4 bases and J 0 bases, leaving 4 bases between the germline ends. The germline CDR1 and CDR2 sequences are MGHDK and SYGVNS. The CDR3 runs to 13 residues. The CDR3 DNA is TGTGCCAGCAGTGTCGATAGCAATCAGCCCCAGCATTTT. Encoded protein: CASSVDSNQPQHF. The full variable domain, its missing parts supplied by reference TRBV25-1 and TRBJ1-5, is EADIYQTPRYLVIGTGKKITLECSQTMGHDKMYWYQQDPGMELHLIHYSYGVNSTEKGDLSSESTVSRIRTEHFPLTLESARPSHTSQYLCASSVDSNQPQHFGDGTRLSIL.

The V and J genes are TRBV19 and TRBJ1-1, with no clear D. The V gene lost 7 bases and the J gene lost 0 bases, with 15 bases spanning the gap. This CDR3 comprises 15 residues. Germline values: CDR1 LNHDA, CDR2 SQIVND (reference sequence). The chain's CDR3 is CASTLGAPMNTEAFF. The CDR3 DNA reads TGTGCCAGTACGTTAGGTGCTCCTATGAACACTGAAGCTTTCTTT. Full variable domain (rest looked up from reference TRBV19 and TRBJ1-1): DGGITQSPKYLFRKEGQNVTLSCEQNLNHDAMYWYRQDPGQGLRLIYYSQIVNDFQKGDIAEGYSVSREKKESFPLTVTSAQKNPTAFYLCASTLGAPMNTEAFFGQGTRLTVV.

This clone was observed a handful of times. The gene calls are TRBV15 and TRBJ1-5; 9 nucleotides match TRBD1. The CDR3 length is 16 residues. The V gene end was trimmed by 5 bases and the J gene end by 1 base; junction bases not matched to a gene: 6. Germline-derived CDR1 and CDR2 are LNHNV and YYDKDF (reference sequence). The CDR3 DNA reads TGTGCCACCAGCGAGACAGGGGGTACGAGCAATCAGCCCCAGCATTTT. Translation: CATSETGGTSNQPQHF.

The rearrangement uses TRBV12-5 and TRBJ1-5; D is possibly TRBD1 (6 bases). CDR1 LGHNT and CDR2 FRNRAP come from the germline V gene. The length of the CDR3 is 14 residues. CDR3 protein: CASTKGDRNQPQHF. As DNA, the CDR3 is TGTGCCAGCACTAAGGGGGACCGCAATCAGCCCCAGCATTTT.

The chain has TRBV7-5 and TRBJ2-2. TRBV7-5 has pseudogene status. The CDR3 spans 15 residues. The CDR3 DNA is TGTGCCAGCAGCTTGGGTCTTGGGAACACCGGGGAGCTGTTTTTT. It translates to CASSLGLGNTGELFF.

The rearrangement links TRBV28 to TRBJ1-1; no clear D. Germline V lookup: CDR1 MDHEN, CDR2 SYDVKM. Trimming cost V 7 bases and J 10 bases, with 22 bases left between them. CDR3 length equals 14 residues. The CDR3 sequence: CASNGDSGASLAFF. The CDR3 region has the DNA TGTGCCAGCAATGGGGATTCAGGCGCTTCATTAGCTTTCTTT.

The V and J genes are TRBV7-7 and TRBJ2-3, with D possibly being TRBD1 (5 bases). Germline V lookup: CDR1 SSHAT, CDR2 FNYEAQ (reference sequence). Trimming shortened V by 6 bases and J by 4 bases, and 14 bases separated the two germline ends. There are 14 residues in the CDR3. CDR3 sequence: CASRNQGSSDTQYF. The CDR3 DNA follows: TGTGCCAGCAGGAATCAGGGTAGTTCAGATACGCAGTATTTT.

The chain couples TRBV10-3 to TRBJ1-4, with D unclear. The CDR3 length is 15 residues. V was cut by 0 bases and J by 6 bases, with 11 bases left in between. Germline V gene lookup returns CDR1 ENHRY and CDR2 SYGVKD. The CDR3 loop is CAISESTGMDEKLFF. In DNA, the CDR3 is TGTGCCATCAGTGAGTCGACGGGGATGGATGAAAAACTGTTTTTT.

The chain recombines TRBV25-1 with TRBJ2-5, with 7 positions matching TRBD1. The CDR3 covers 14 residues. Germline V gene data show CDR1 as MGHDK and CDR2 as SYGVNS. With 2 bases clipped from V and 1 base from J, the junction kept 1 base outside the gene matches. The CDR3 nucleotides read TGTGCCAGCAGTGAAAGGGGGCTCCAAGAGACCCAGTACTTC. Protein: CASSERGLQETQYF.

This sequence joins TRBV11-3 and TRBJ1-1; possible D gene TRBD1, 6 bases. The CDR3 is made up of 16 amino acids. Trimming pared 4 bases from V and 2 bases from J, leaving 17 bases between. Germline V gene data show CDR1 as SGHNT and CDR2 as YENEEA. CDR3 coding DNA: TGTGCCAGCAGCTCCGCCGGGACAAACCAAAACACTGAAGCTTTCTTT. Its translation: CASSSAGTNQNTEAFF.

The CDR3 region has the DNA TGTGCCAGCAGCTCTCAAGGCGGGGGTTATACGCAGTATTTT. Amino acids: CASSSQGGGYTQYF. This chain uses TRBV11-3 with TRBJ2-3; 7 nucleotides agree with TRBD2. Germline CDR1 reads SGHNT; CDR2 reads YENEEA. The ends lost 4 bases at V and 7 bases at J; junction bases unmatched: 8. This CDR3 has 14 residues. Together with reference TRBV11-3 and TRBJ2-3, the CDR3 gives the full variable domain: EAGVVQSPRYKIIEKKQPVAFWCNPISGHNTLYWYLQNLGQGPELLIRYENEEAVDDSQLPKDRFSAERLKGVDSTLKIQPAELGDSAVYLCASSSQGGGYTQYFGPGTRLTVL.

This clone was observed once. The CDR3 is CASSKLIHTGELFF. The CDR3 DNA is TGTGCCAGCAGCAAATTAATTCACACCGGGGAGCTGTTTTTT. The chain has TRBV11-3 and TRBJ2-2; D remains unclear. Trimming stripped 5 bases from V and 3 bases from J, with 10 bases between. The germline V gene encodes CDR1 SGHNT and CDR2 YENEEA. The CDR3 extends over 14 amino acids.

The rearrangement uses TRBV5-1 and TRBJ1-1, with D perhaps TRBD1 (5 bases). The CDR3 runs to 14 residues. V lost 3 bases, J lost 0 bases, and 9 bases lay in between. Germline V lookup: CDR1 SGHRS, CDR2 YFSETQ. CDR3 residues: CASSSRVVNTEAFF. CDR3 nucleotide sequence: TGCGCCAGCAGCTCCAGGGTAGTGAACACTGAAGCTTTCTTT.